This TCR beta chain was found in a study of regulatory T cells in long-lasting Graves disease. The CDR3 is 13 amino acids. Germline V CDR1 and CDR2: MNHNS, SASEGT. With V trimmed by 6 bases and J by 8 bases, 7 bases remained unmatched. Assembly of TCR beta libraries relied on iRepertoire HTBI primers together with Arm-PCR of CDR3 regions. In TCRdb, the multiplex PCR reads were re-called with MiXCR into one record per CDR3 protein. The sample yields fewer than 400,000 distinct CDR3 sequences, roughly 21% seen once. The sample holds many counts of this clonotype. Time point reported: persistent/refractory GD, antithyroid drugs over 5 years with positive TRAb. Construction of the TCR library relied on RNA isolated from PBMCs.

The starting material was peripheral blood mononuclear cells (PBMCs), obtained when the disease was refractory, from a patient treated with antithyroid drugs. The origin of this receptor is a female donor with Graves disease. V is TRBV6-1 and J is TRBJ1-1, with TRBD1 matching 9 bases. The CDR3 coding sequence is TGTGCCAGCAGCTTTGACAGGGGGAGCGAAGCTTTCTTT. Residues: CASSFDRGSEAFF.